This TCR beta chain was identified in a study of post-analysis software for immune sequencing data. General study points: Multiple sclerosis patients had significantly lower normalized Chao1 diversity than controls.

Tagging with unique molecular identifiers was a feature of the TCR beta cDNA libraries. Out of roughly 1 to 11 million T cells, some 500,000 cDNA molecules were generated. TCRdb passed the PCR reads through MiXCR, listing each CDR3 protein once. The repertoire holds about 430,000 distinct CDR3 sequences, with about 39% as singletons. Comments on this clonotype: The target antigen is unknown.

Source material: blood. This TCR came from a girl aged 2-10 years with multiple sclerosis.

The CDR3 sequence is CASSYSRRTGRNEQFF. The CDR3 DNA sequence: TGTGCCAGCAGTTACTCTCGCCGGACAGGGAGGAATGAGCAGTTCTTC. The chain links TRBV6-5 to TRBJ2-1; 8 bases map to TRBD1. The ends lost 0 bases at V and 7 bases at J; junction bases unmatched: 8. The CDR3 is 16 residues long. Germline CDR1 reads MNHEY; CDR2 reads SVGAGI.